The clone carrying this TCR beta chain has only one observation. Its antigen is unknown. The method was immunoSEQ multiplex PCR; TCRdb's version includes in-frame clones alone and lacks a portion of them. The data hold some 32,000 clones, with 85% to 95% observed a single time. From germline, CDR1 is SGHDT and CDR2 YYEEEE. The CDR3 extends over 15 amino acids. Trimming left V 2 bases short and J 2 bases short, with 11 bases between. These data are taken from a study of T cells in localized non-small cell lung cancer. Study findings and constraints: Heterogeneity remains possible, as sequencing covered one tumor region only.

The specimen comprised peripheral blood, sampled before any cancer treatment. The TCR was taken from a woman aged 40-75 years with stage I lung adenocarcinoma. The V and J genes are TRBV5-6 and TRBJ2-1; D is perhaps TRBD2 (6 bases). The CDR3 spells CASSLRGGAYNEQFF. The CDR3 coding sequence is TGTGCCAGCAGCTTAAGGGGAGGCGCCTACAATGAGCAGTTCTTC.